These 29 T cell receptor beta chains were sequenced from one sample in a study of cytomegalovirus exposure and HLA in healthy donors (dated by TCRdb to between 2016 and 2019). The protocol used for the library was the immunoSEQ multiplex PCR assay. TCRdb carries this immuneACCESS record with in-frame sequences only. Its versions omit some clonotypes, under half of them owing to an unresolved V gene in the studies checked, with the rest unexplained. This sample gives 60,000 or so clones in total; 92% of them show up just once. The top ten constitute over 1% of the sample. The sequenced material came from PBMCs. The receptors shown here come from a woman aged 18-29 years in good health and CMV-seronegative.

V gene TRBV6-5 combines with J gene TRBJ1-3; D call uncertain. Germline values: CDR1 MNHEY, CDR2 SVGAGI. The CDR3 is 14 residues long. Trimming shortened V by 10 bases and J by 4 bases, and 17 bases separated the two germline ends. CDR3 sequence: CATASQMRGNTIYF. In DNA form, the CDR3 reads TGTGCCACCGCCAGTCAGATGAGGGGAAACACCATATATTTT.

The chain uses TRBV4-1 and TRBJ1-5; D remains ambiguous. The CDR3 runs to 15 residues. Germline V gene sequence: CDR1 MGHRA, CDR2 YSYEKL. Trimming took off 3 bases at V and 1 base at J, with 10 bases between the two ends. The CDR3 nucleotides are TGCGCCAGCAGCCACCGAGAGGGAAGCAATCAGCCCCAGCATTTT. This codes for CASSHREGSNQPQHF.

The rearrangement joins TRBV10-3 to TRBJ1-5, with 7 bases matching TRBD1. Per the germline V gene, CDR1 is ENHRY and CDR2 is SYGVKD. J was trimmed by 4 bases and V by 10 bases; bases with no gene match: 4. This CDR3 is built from 12 residues. This CDR3 reads CASRDRNQPQHF. The DNA of the CDR3 is TGTGCCAGCCGGGACAGAAATCAGCCCCAGCATTTT.

The chain combines TRBV27 with TRBJ1-5; 9 bases align to TRBD1. The CDR3 has 12 residues. Unmatched junction bases numbered 6, after V lost 8 bases and J lost 10 bases. CDR1 and CDR2 (germline): MNHEY, SMNVEV (reference sequence). Here the CDR3 reads CASRGTGSPQHF. CDR3 sequence (DNA): TGTGCCAGCCGGGGGACAGGGAGTCCCCAGCATTTT.

The chain links TRBV28 to TRBJ1-1; 8 nucleotides match TRBD1. The CDR3 sequence is 16 residues long. The V segment lost 3 bases and the J segment 4 bases; nucleotides outside the gene matches: 10. Per the germline V gene, CDR1 is MDHEN and CDR2 is SYDVKM. The CDR3 sequence: CASSFITRGLSTEAFF. CDR3 DNA sequence: TGTGCCAGCAGTTTCATAACCAGGGGGCTTAGCACTGAAGCTTTCTTT.

This clone was recorded once. This chain uses TRBV11-2 with TRBJ2-2; TRBD1 might be the D (5 bases). There are 16 residues in the CDR3. Per the germline V gene, CDR1 is SGHAT and CDR2 is FQNNGV. The ends were cut back, 4 bases at V and 5 bases at J, with 17 bases in the middle. The CDR3 coding sequence is TGTGCCAGCAGCTACGGAACAGGCTACCTAACCGGGGAGCTGTTTTTT. Protein: CASSYGTGYLTGELFF. Complete variable domain (other parts from reference TRBV11-2 and TRBJ2-2): EAGVAQSPRYKIIEKRQSVAFWCNPISGHATLYWYQQILGQGPKLLIQFQNNGVVDDSQLPKDRFSAERLKGVDSTLKIQPAKLEDSAVYLCASSYGTGYLTGELFFGEGSRLTVL.

This clone was detected once. V usage is TRBV9 and J usage is TRBJ2-7, with D perhaps matching TRBD1 (5 bases). This CDR3 is 14 amino acids long. V lost 4 bases, J lost 0 bases, and 11 bases lay in between. Germline assignment: CDR1 SGDLS and CDR2 YYNGEE. CDR3 in amino acids: CASSPPDSSYEQYF. CDR3 bases: TGTGCCAGCAGCCCGCCAGACAGCTCCTACGAGCAGTACTTC.

This chain links TRBV6-1 with TRBJ2-3; D remains unclear. The V end lost 6 bases, the J end lost 0 bases, and 10 bases lay between the germline ends. CDR1 is MNHNS and CDR2 is SASEGT in the germline V gene. The CDR3 loop spans 14 amino acids. Here the CDR3 reads CASRQDFSTDTQYF. DNA of the CDR3: TGTGCCAGCAGGCAGGATTTTAGCACAGATACGCAGTATTTT.

The CDR3 loop reads CASSLGVGVSNTEAFF. DNA of the CDR3: TGTGCCAGCAGCTTAGGAGTAGGGGTATCGAACACTGAAGCTTTCTTT. The chain recombines TRBV11-1 with TRBJ1-1, with D tentatively TRBD1 (5 bases). V was cut by 1 base and J by 1 base, with 13 bases left in between. There are 16 residues in the CDR3. Germline V gene sequence: CDR1 SGHAT, CDR2 FQDESV (reference sequence).

CDR3 bases: TGTGCCAGCAGTGCGGCCGGGACAGGGGCCGCCTACGAGCAGTACTTC. Protein: CASSAAGTGAAYEQYF. The genes are TRBV28 and TRBJ2-7, with 10 bases aligning to TRBD1. Germline V gene data show CDR1 as MDHEN and CDR2 as SYDVKM. The CDR3 totals 16 residues. J lost 2 bases, V lost 5 bases, and 9 bases had no gene match.

The chain employs TRBV19 and TRBJ2-5; 7 bases map to TRBD2. The CDR3 spans 17 residues. Unmatched junction bases numbered 13, after V lost 2 bases and J lost 4 bases. Germline V gene sequence: CDR1 LNHDA, CDR2 SQIVND (reference sequence). The CDR3 here is CASSIRLVGLVGETQYF. The CDR3 coding sequence is TGTGCCAGTAGTATAAGATTAGTTGGACTAGTGGGAGAGACCCAGTACTTC.

The rearrangement uses TRBV5-1 and TRBJ2-5; D is possibly TRBD2 (5 bases). The CDR3 has 14 residues. Germline loops: CDR1 SGHRS, CDR2 YFSETQ. The V and J ends lost 2 bases and 7 bases respectively, with 15 bases between them. CDR3 amino acids: CASSFQPTEGTQYF. The DNA of the CDR3 is TGCGCCAGCAGCTTTCAGCCTACCGAGGGGACCCAGTACTTC.

The gene calls are TRBV4-3 and TRBJ2-4, with 7 bases identical to TRBD2. V was pared by 2 bases and J by 0 bases, with 1 base of the junction left unmatched. CDR1 LGHNA and CDR2 YSLEER come from the germline V gene. The CDR3 runs 15 residues. CDR3 in amino acids: CASSQSGIAKNIQYF. For the CDR3, the DNA is TGCGCCAGCAGCCAAAGCGGGATAGCCAAAAACATTCAGTACTTC.

This chain uses TRBV15 with TRBJ1-2, with a weak D call TRBD1 (6 bases). Germline lookup yields CDR1 LNHNV and CDR2 YYDKDF (reference sequence). The germline V and J ends were trimmed by 1 base and 8 bases, with 14 bases remaining between them. This CDR3 comprises 14 residues. The CDR3 sequence is CATSRVGQGKGYTF. CDR3 DNA sequence: TGTGCCACCAGCAGAGTAGGGCAGGGGAAGGGCTACACCTTC.

J is TRBJ2-7 and V is TRBV2; no reliable D call. With 7 bases removed from V and 0 bases from J, the gap between germline ends came to 19 bases. CDR3 length equals 16 residues. CDR1 and CDR2 (germline): SNHLY, FYNNEI. CDR3: CASTALERLYSYEQYF. The CDR3 region has the DNA TGTGCCAGCACGGCCCTTGAAAGACTGTACTCCTACGAGCAGTACTTC.

The chain is built from TRBV6-6 and TRBJ1-5, with D uncertain. Germline values: CDR1 MNHNY, CDR2 SVGAGI (reference sequence). The CDR3 covers 14 residues. Between the trimmed V and J ends, which lost 6 bases and 3 bases, there was a span of 12 bases. The CDR3 here is CASRSRDHNQPQHF. CDR3 in DNA: TGTGCCAGCAGGAGCCGGGATCACAATCAGCCCCAGCATTTT.

Turning to this clone: Other nucleotide sequences from this sample produce the same CDR3. The rearrangement joins TRBV28 to TRBJ1-2; D possibly corresponds to TRBD1 (6 bases). There are 13 residues in the CDR3. Germline-derived CDR1 and CDR2 are MDHEN and SYDVKM. Trimming removed 3 bases from V and 4 bases from J, with 9 bases in between. In DNA form, the CDR3 reads TGTGCCAGCAGTTTGGGGGGGGCCTATGGCTACACCTTC. This encodes CASSLGGAYGYTF.

In regard to this clone: Relative to the germline gene, one junction end is altered; a read error may explain this. V usage is TRBV7-7 and J usage is TRBJ2-5; the match to TRBD2 covers 11 bases. The CDR3 contains 15 residues. CDR1 and CDR2 (germline): SSHAT, FNYEAQ (reference sequence). The chain's CDR3 is CASSPGGTSGETQYF. In nucleotides, the CDR3 is TGTGCTAGCAGCCCTGGGGGGACTAGCGGAGAGACCCAGTACTTC.

The genes are TRBV5-8 and TRBJ1-1; possible D gene TRBD1, 5 bases. CDR3 size: 14 residues. V shed 4 bases and J shed 2 bases, with 12 bases lying between them. Germline V CDR1 and CDR2: SGHTS, YDEGEE. The CDR3 DNA follows: TGTGCCAGCAGCACGGGGGTGATAAACACTGAAGCTTTCTTT. This codes for CASSTGVINTEAFF. Full variable domain (missing parts from reference TRBV5-8 and TRBJ1-1): EAGVTQSPTHLIKTRGQQATLRCSPISGHTSVYWYQQALGLGLQFLLWYDEGEERNRGNFPPRFSGRQFPNYSSELNVNALELEDSALYLCASSTGVINTEAFFGQGTRLTVV.

The rearrangement uses TRBV28 and TRBJ1-2, with 10 nucleotides matching TRBD1. V lost 6 bases and J lost 1; bases outside the gene matches: 8. CDR1 is MDHEN and CDR2 is SYDVKM in the germline V gene. CDR3 length: 16 residues. The CDR3 protein is CASSQRQGAVNYGYTF. CDR3 bases: TGTGCCAGCAGCCAACGACAGGGGGCAGTTAACTATGGCTACACCTTC.

V is TRBV7-8 and J is TRBJ2-7; D is undetermined. The germline V gene encodes CDR1 SGHVS and CDR2 FQNEAQ. This CDR3 region has 11 residues. The V end was cut by 3 bases, the J end by 3 bases, with 3 bases between. The DNA for the CDR3 is TGTGCCAGCAGCTTGAGCTACGAGCAGTACTTC. Protein: CASSLSYEQYF.

The chain combines TRBV5-1 with TRBJ2-5; TRBD1 matches 9 bases. The CDR3 spans 14 residues. With V trimmed by 4 bases and J by 4 bases, 5 bases remained unmatched. The germline gives CDR1 SGHRS, CDR2 YFSETQ. CDR3 nucleotide sequence: TGCGCCAGCAGCGAGACAGGGGGGAGAGAGACCCAGTACTTC. It is translated as CASSETGGRETQYF.

The J gene is TRBJ2-5, the V gene TRBV6-5; D may be TRBD1 (6 bases). V dropped 4 bases and J dropped 1 base, with 10 bases sitting between them. This CDR3 region has 14 residues. Germline V lookup: CDR1 MNHEY, CDR2 SVGAGI. The CDR3 sequence: CASSSRDTQETQYF. The CDR3 DNA sequence: TGTGCCAGCAGTTCCCGGGACACCCAAGAGACCCAGTACTTC.

This clone was seen a single time. V gene TRBV9 combines with J gene TRBJ2-2; TRBD2 might be the D (6 bases). CDR1 SGDLS and CDR2 YYNGEE come from the germline V gene. CDR3 size: 16 residues. V was cut by 0 bases and J by 7 bases, with 16 bases left in between. The CDR3 coding sequence is TGTGCCAGCAGCGTAGGAGGAGGGCCAAATGTCGGGGAGCTGTTTTTT. This codes for CASSVGGGPNVGELFF.

The chain recombines TRBV6-5 with TRBJ1-5; D is unclear. Germline values: CDR1 MNHEY, CDR2 SVGAGI. The V and J ends lost 8 bases and 0 bases respectively, with 8 bases between them. The CDR3 loop spans 13 amino acids. The CDR3, as DNA: TGTGCCAGCGGGAGTTATAGCAATCAGCCCCAGCATTTT. Encoded protein: CASGSYSNQPQHF.

This clone was recorded a few times. The CDR3 loop reads CASRRTATYEQYF. CDR3 DNA: TGTGCCAGCAGGAGGACAGCCACCTACGAGCAGTACTTC. The V gene is TRBV28, the J gene TRBJ2-7; D might be TRBD1 (6 bases). V lost 6 bases to trimming and J lost 2 bases, with 11 bases between them. This CDR3 has 13 amino acids. Germline V CDR1 and CDR2: MDHEN, SYDVKM.

The gene calls are TRBV27 and TRBJ1-2; 9 bases align to TRBD1. Germline lookup yields CDR1 MNHEY and CDR2 SMNVEV (reference sequence). The CDR3 has 14 amino acids. Trimming took 6 bases from V and 4 from J; bases not matched to a gene: 6. The CDR3 bases are TGTGCCAGCAGCTGGGACAGGGTGGGCTATGGCTACACCTTC. Its translation: CASSWDRVGYGYTF.

The chain uses TRBV11-2 and TRBJ2-1; maybe TRBD2 (5 bases). Germline assignment: CDR1 SGHAT and CDR2 FQNNGV. V dropped 6 bases and J dropped 6 bases, with 18 bases sitting between them. The CDR3 covers 15 residues. This chain's CDR3 is CASRPTQREPNEQFF. CDR3 nucleotides: TGTGCCAGCAGACCCACCCAACGGGAACCCAATGAGCAGTTCTTC.

Remarks on this clone: One end of the junction is discordant with germline, which a read error may explain. The chain couples TRBV18 to TRBJ2-7, with D unclear. The CDR3 runs 13 residues. Germline CDR1 KGHSH, CDR2 LQKENI. CDR3 amino acids: CASSPLVQNDQYF. The CDR3, as DNA: TGTGCCAGCTCACCACTGGTTCAGAACGATCAGTACTTC. The full variable domain, rest sourced from reference TRBV18 and TRBJ2-7, is NAGVMQNPRHLVRRRGQEARLRCSPMKGHSHVYWYRQLPEEGLKFMVYLQKENIIDESGMPKERFSAEFPKEGPSILRIQQVVRGDSAAYFCASSPLVQNDQYFGPGTRLTVT.